This TCR beta chain derives from a study of response to subunit inactivated influenza vaccine. This clonotype was detected only a few times. As yet, its antigen is unknown. One entry per CDR3 protein results from TCRdb running MiXCR on the RT-PCR reads. The sample yields approximately 700,000 distinct CDR3 sequences, roughly 14% seen once. The CDR3 contains 13 residues. The germline gives CDR1 GTSNPN, CDR2 SVGIG (reference sequence). V was shortened by 8 bases and J by 0 bases, with 14 bases between the two germline ends. Whole-study results and caveats: Seasonal influenza vaccination, on each occasion, was suggested by the authors to recruit few new T cells.

J is TRBJ2-7 and V is TRBV30, with D possibly called TRBD1 or TRBD2 (5 bases each). Specimen: PBMCs from blood, collected 11 to 12 days after vaccination. The sequence was collected from a man aged 45 to 65 who received an inactivated influenza vaccine. This CDR3 is CAHDDGASYEQYF. CDR3 nucleotides: TGTGCCCACGACGACGGGGCCTCCTACGAGCAGTACTTC.